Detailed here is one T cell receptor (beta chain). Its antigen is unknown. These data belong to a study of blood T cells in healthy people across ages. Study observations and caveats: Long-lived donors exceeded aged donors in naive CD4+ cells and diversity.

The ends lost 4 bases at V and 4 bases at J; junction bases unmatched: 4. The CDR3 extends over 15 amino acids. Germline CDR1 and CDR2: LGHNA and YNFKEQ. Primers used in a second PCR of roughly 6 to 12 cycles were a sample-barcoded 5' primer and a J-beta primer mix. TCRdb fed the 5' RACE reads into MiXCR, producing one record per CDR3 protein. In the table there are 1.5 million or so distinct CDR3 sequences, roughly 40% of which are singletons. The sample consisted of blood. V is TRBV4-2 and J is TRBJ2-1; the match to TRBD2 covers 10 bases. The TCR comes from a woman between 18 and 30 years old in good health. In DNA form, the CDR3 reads TGTGCCAGCAGCCCACCGGGACTAGCGTACAATGAGCAGTTCTTC. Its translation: CASSPPGLAYNEQFF.